The 18 T cell receptor beta chains given below trace back to one sample, sequenced in a study of blood T cell repertoires in COVID-19. Some clones are missing from TCRdb's copy, which holds only in-frame ones; the method was immunoSEQ multiplex PCR. The table shows roughly 65,000 clones, with over 65% occurring only once. Specimen: peripheral blood. The source is a human donor in a cohort sampled during active COVID-19.

The V gene is TRBV4-3, the J gene TRBJ2-2; possible D gene TRBD1, 6 bases. Trimming took off 3 bases at V and 9 bases at J, with 14 bases between the two ends. The CDR3 contains 14 residues. Germline loops: CDR1 LGHNA, CDR2 YSLEER. CDR3 DNA: TGCGCCAGCAGCCAGGCAGACAGGTCCTGGGAGCTGTTTTTT. The encoded protein is CASSQADRSWELFF.

The gene calls are TRBV7-2 and TRBJ2-3; 10 bases map to TRBD2. Looked up from germline, CDR1 is SGHTA and CDR2 is FQGNSA. V was clipped by 7 bases and J by 4 bases; unmatched bases: 11. The CDR3 has 16 amino acids. The CDR3: CASTLLAGLSADTQYF. Written as DNA, the CDR3 is TGTGCCAGCACCCTACTAGCGGGACTTTCAGCAGATACGCAGTATTTT.

The chain recombines TRBV19 with TRBJ2-1; the match to TRBD1 covers 12 bases. This CDR3 region has 14 residues. Germline assignment: CDR1 LNHDA and CDR2 SQIVND (reference sequence). The trim removed 4 bases at V and 9 bases at J, leaving 4 bases unmatched. The CDR3 is CASSRDRGPGEQFF. In nucleotides, the CDR3 is TGTGCCAGTAGTAGGGACAGGGGGCCGGGTGAGCAGTTCTTC.

V usage is TRBV5-6 and J usage is TRBJ2-3; D is perhaps TRBD1 (5 bases). CDR1 is SGHDT and CDR2 is YYEEEE in the germline V gene. V shed 4 bases and J shed 3 bases, with 12 bases lying between them. This CDR3 has 14 residues. The CDR3 is CASSMSGSTDTQYF. The CDR3 region has the DNA TGTGCCAGCAGCATGTCAGGGTCAACAGATACGCAGTATTTT. Full variable domain (outside the CDR3, taken from reference TRBV5-6 and TRBJ2-3): DAGVTQSPTHLIKTRGQQVTLRCSPKSGHDTVSWYQQALGQGPQFIFQYYEEEERQRGNFPDRFSGHQFPNYSSELNVNALLLGDSALYLCASSMSGSTDTQYFGPGTRLTVL.

The CDR3 bases are TGTGCCATCAGTGCCATAGCGGGGGGACACCAAGAGACCCAGTACTTC. Translated: CAISAIAGGHQETQYF. This chain connects TRBV10-3 to TRBJ2-5; 10 bases line up with TRBD2. CDR1 and CDR2 from the germline V gene are ENHRY and SYGVKD. The CDR3 has 16 residues. V shed 4 bases and J 0 bases; nucleotides not matched to a gene: 5.

The chain combines TRBV24-1 with TRBJ2-3; D gene ambiguous. This CDR3 is built from 17 residues. Germline CDR1 reads KGHDR; CDR2 reads SFDVKD. V lost 3 bases and J lost 1, with 16 bases in between. The CDR3 is CATSDNPGALGTDTQYF. The DNA of the CDR3 is TGTGCCACCAGTGATAACCCGGGTGCGCTTGGCACAGATACGCAGTATTTT.

For the CDR3, the DNA is TGTGCCAGCAGCTTTGAGGGGGTATCTGGGGCCAACGTCCTGACTTTC. Translation gives CASSFEGVSGANVLTF. This rearrangement joins TRBV7-9 to TRBJ2-6; tentative D call: TRBD1 (6 bases). The CDR3 covers 16 residues. Germline V gene lookup returns CDR1 SEHNR and CDR2 FQNEAQ (reference sequence). The V end was cut by 3 bases, the J end by 1 base, with 10 bases between.

This chain joins TRBV6-6 and TRBJ2-7; a weak D match, TRBD2 (6 bases). V lost 1 base and J lost 5, with 12 bases in between. This CDR3 spans 14 amino acids. CDR1 is MNHNY, CDR2 SVGAGI, per germline (reference sequence). In DNA, the CDR3 is TGTGCCAGCAGTTACTTCGGGGGAGAGAACGAGCAGTACTTC. Protein product: CASSYFGGENEQYF.

The rearrangement joins TRBV5-4 to TRBJ2-3, with 15 nucleotides matching TRBD2. Trimming took 4 bases from V and 10 from J; bases not matched to a gene: 19. The CDR3 totals 19 residues. Germline V gene data show CDR1 as SGHNT and CDR2 as YYREEE (reference sequence). CDR3 amino acids: CASSPAGLAGGPGIEAQYF. The CDR3 DNA sequence: TGTGCCAGCAGCCCGGCGGGACTAGCGGGGGGCCCCGGCATAGAGGCGCAGTATTTT. Together with reference TRBV5-4 and TRBJ2-3, the CDR3 gives the full variable domain: ETGVTQSPTHLIKTRGQQVTLRCSSQSGHNTVSWYQQALGQGPQFIFQYYREEENGRGNFPPRFSGLQFPNYSSELNVNALELDDSALYLCASSPAGLAGGPGIEAQYFGPGTRLTVL.

V usage is TRBV7-2 and J usage is TRBJ2-7; D perhaps matches TRBD2 (5 bases). The CDR3 length is 13 residues. Trimming took 4 bases from V and 4 from J, leaving 11 bases between them. In germline, CDR1 is SGHTA, CDR2 FQGNSA. In DNA, the CDR3 is TGTGCCAGCAGCTCAGAGGGTGGTTACGAGCAGTACTTC. Translating it yields CASSSEGGYEQYF.

The gene calls are TRBV25-1 and TRBJ2-5, with D perhaps TRBD1 or TRBD2 (6 bases each). Germline V gene sequence: CDR1 MGHDK, CDR2 SYGVNS. The CDR3 has 12 amino acids. Between the trimmed V and J ends, which lost 10 bases and 5 bases, there was a span of 14 bases. CDR3 sequence reads: CATRRGWETQYF. The CDR3 region has the DNA TGTGCCACCAGGAGGGGGTGGGAGACCCAGTACTTC.

The V and J genes are TRBV15 and TRBJ1-1; TRBD1 matches at 8 bases. Trimming cost V 4 bases and J 6 bases; bases outside gene matches: 7. There are 14 residues in the CDR3. Germline V gene lookup returns CDR1 LNHNV and CDR2 YYDKDF (reference sequence). CDR3 residues: CATSTGGGISEAFF. The CDR3 nucleotides read TGTGCCACCAGCACAGGGGGCGGCATCTCTGAAGCTTTCTTT.

The chain joins TRBV2 to TRBJ1-5, with unresolved D. Germline V gives CDR1 SNHLY, CDR2 FYNNEI. Trimming cost V 7 bases and J 7 bases, with 17 bases left between them. The CDR3 has 14 residues. The CDR3 spells CASTVPGEGQPQHF. CDR3 DNA: TGTGCCAGCACCGTTCCCGGGGAGGGACAGCCCCAGCATTTT.

The chain combines TRBV2 with TRBJ2-5, with D maybe TRBD1 (7 bases). Germline V gene data show CDR1 as SNHLY and CDR2 as FYNNEI. The CDR3 covers 15 residues. V was trimmed by 1 base and J by 2 bases, leaving 11 bases between them. CDR3 sequence: CASSEDGGQQETQYF. CDR3 sequence (DNA): TGTGCCAGCAGTGAAGACGGGGGACAGCAAGAGACCCAGTACTTC. Full variable domain (missing parts from reference TRBV2 and TRBJ2-5): EPEVTQTPSHQVTQMGQEVILRCVPISNHLYFYWYRQILGQKVEFLVSFYNNEISEKSEIFDDQFSVERPDGSNFTLKIRSTKLEDSAMYFCASSEDGGQQETQYFGPGTRLLVL.

Only one count was recorded for this clone. The V call is TRBV2, the J call TRBJ2-7; 7 positions agree with TRBD2. Trimming removed 6 bases from V and 4 bases from J; junction bases left unmatched: 12. CDR3 size: 15 residues. Germline-derived CDR1 and CDR2 are SNHLY and FYNNEI. DNA for the CDR3: TGTGCCAGCAGAAACGGGAACGGGGGGTCGTACGAGCAGTACTTC. Its translation: CASRNGNGGSYEQYF.

The J gene is TRBJ1-6, the V gene TRBV4-1, with TRBD1 matching 7 bases. Germline V gives CDR1 MGHRA, CDR2 YSYEKL. The CDR3 covers 16 residues. The junction had 11 bases not matched to a gene; V was cut back by 4 bases and J by 8 bases. CDR3 sequence: CASSPRPTGRDSPLHF. CDR3 DNA: TGCGCCAGCAGCCCCCGACCGACAGGGCGGGATTCACCCCTCCACTTT.

The rearrangement uses TRBV5-4 and TRBJ2-5, with 12 bases identical to TRBD2. V lost 4 bases and J lost 5; bases outside the gene matches: 9. The CDR3 is 16 residues long. Germline CDR1 SGHNT, CDR2 YYREEE (reference sequence). The CDR3 DNA sequence: TGTGCCAGCAGCCCACCCGCTAGCGGGGGGGCGGAGACCCAGTACTTC. Protein sequence: CASSPPASGGAETQYF.

The chain combines TRBV5-4 with TRBJ2-2, with 8 bases identical to TRBD1. The CDR3 has 15 amino acids. V trimming: 4 bases; J trimming: 6 bases; junction bases outside the gene matches: 8. Per germline, CDR1 SGHNT and CDR2 YYREEE (reference sequence). CDR3 sequence reads: CASSAGDRGPGELFF. Written as DNA, the CDR3 is TGTGCCAGCAGCGCTGGAGACAGGGGCCCCGGGGAGCTGTTTTTT. The full variable domain, rest sourced from reference TRBV5-4 and TRBJ2-2, is ETGVTQSPTHLIKTRGQQVTLRCSSQSGHNTVSWYQQALGQGPQFIFQYYREEENGRGNFPPRFSGLQFPNYSSELNVNALELDDSALYLCASSAGDRGPGELFFGEGSRLTVL.